This passage covers 19 T cell receptor beta chains from one sample sequenced in a study of T cells in Graves' hyperthyroidism and ophthalmopathy (dated by TCRdb to the late 2010s). Receptor libraries were prepared by multiplex PCR. Data came from an Illumina HiSeq 2000. The TCR beta CDR3 regions were amplified from the RNA transcripts. The TCR CDR3 was subjected to a first round of RT-PCR using the HTBI primer set and the Qiagen OneStep RT-PCR kit. TCRdb handled the public reads itself, with Q25 trimming in fastp and clone calling in MiXCR, and kept productive beta chains. Every distinct CDR3 protein forms one entry, paired with its most common genes and DNA. This sample has approximately 400,000 distinct CDR3 sequences in its table, and over 11% of those were observed once. Around 28% of the sample is held by the ten biggest clonotypes. The sample taken for sequencing was blood. The receptors were gathered from a man aged 45-65 years with Graves' ophthalmopathy.

This clonotype was observed at least ten times. V gene TRBV20-1 combines with J gene TRBJ2-7; D might be TRBD2 (6 bases). The CDR3 runs to 14 residues. Trimming took 0 bases from V and 4 from J, leaving 13 bases between them. CDR1 and CDR2 (germline): DFQATT, SNEGSKA (reference sequence). The CDR3 spells CSARDPTGEYEQYF. CDR3 DNA: TGCAGTGCTAGAGATCCAACGGGAGAGTACGAGCAGTACTTC.

This clonotype was found many times. This sequence joins TRBV6-1 and TRBJ2-3; D perhaps matches TRBD2 (6 bases). V gave up 4 bases and J gave up 1 base, with 15 bases separating them. Germline V gene data show CDR1 as MNHNS and CDR2 as SASEGT. The CDR3 totals 16 residues. The CDR3 DNA reads TGTGCCAGCAGTGGCGGGAATCTTATCGGCACAGATACGCAGTATTTT. Amino acid sequence: CASSGGNLIGTDTQYF.

This clonotype was detected ten times or more. This chain joins TRBV18 and TRBJ2-2; 10 bases match TRBD2. Trimming at V came to 4 bases and at J to 1 base, leaving 3 bases not matched to a gene. CDR3 length: 16 amino acids. The germline gives CDR1 KGHSH, CDR2 LQKENI. CDR3 residues: CASSLGTSENTGELFF. CDR3 nucleotide sequence: TGTGCCAGCTCACTGGGGACTAGCGAGAACACCGGGGAGCTGTTTTTT.

This clonotype was counted ten times or more. The chain employs TRBV27 and TRBJ2-2, with D possibly matching TRBD1 (6 bases). From germline, CDR1 is MNHEY and CDR2 SMNVEV (reference sequence). The CDR3 is 16 residues long. Trimming removed 4 bases from V and 0 bases from J, with 12 bases in between. The CDR3 DNA follows: TGTGCCAGCAGTTCCCCGGACAGAGCGAACACCGGGGAGCTGTTTTTT. This codes for CASSSPDRANTGELFF.

The chain joins TRBV12-3 or TRBV12-4 to TRBJ2-2; 9 bases map to TRBD1. J lost 6 bases, V lost 6 bases, and 8 bases had no gene match. The length of the CDR3 is 15 residues. The DNA of the CDR3 is TGTGCCAGCAGGGGGACAGGGTCTGGTGCCGGGGAGCTGTTTTTT. Translating it yields CASRGTGSGAGELFF.

This clonotype was observed a handful of times. The rearrangement joins TRBV2 to TRBJ2-1, with 16 bases aligning to TRBD2. The CDR3 length is 18 residues. The germline V gene has CDR1 SNHLY and CDR2 FYNNEI. Trimming removed 8 bases from V and 0 bases from J; junction bases left unmatched: 7. CDR3 loop: CASRGTSGRGGSYNEQFF. The CDR3 DNA follows: TGTGCCAGCCGCGGGACTAGCGGGAGGGGGGGCTCCTACAATGAGCAGTTCTTC.

This clonotype was seen many times. This chain links TRBV5-1 with TRBJ2-1; 9 bases match TRBD2. The V gene's germline CDR1 is SGHRS and CDR2 YFSETQ. Unmatched junction bases numbered 7, after V lost 1 base and J lost 5 bases. The CDR3 is 16 amino acids. The CDR3 nucleotides read TGCGCCAGCAGCTTGCTTCGCGGGAGGGCTGACAATGAGCAGTTCTTC. Residues: CASSLLRGRADNEQFF.

The rearrangement uses TRBV2 and TRBJ1-5; D unresolved. CDR1 and CDR2 (germline): SNHLY, FYNNEI. The ends were cut back, 1 base at V and 9 bases at J, with 13 bases in the middle. The CDR3 consists of 14 residues. Written as DNA, the CDR3 is TGTGCCAGCAGTGAAGAACAGACAAAGGGGCCCCAGCATTTT. Translation: CASSEEQTKGPQHF.

This clonotype has at least ten counts. The chain combines TRBV30 with TRBJ1-1; D is ambiguous. V shed 4 bases and J shed 0 bases, with 12 bases lying between them. The CDR3 sequence is 14 residues long. CDR1 and CDR2 (germline): GTSNPN, SVGIG (reference sequence). CDR3 nucleotides: TGTGCCTGGACTCTTGGCCCCATGAACACTGAAGCTTTCTTT. Its translation is CAWTLGPMNTEAFF.

This clonotype occurred many times. J is TRBJ2-5 and V is TRBV7-2; 10 bases line up with TRBD2. CDR1 is SGHTA and CDR2 is FQGNSA in the germline V gene. Unmatched junction bases numbered 6, after V lost 0 bases and J lost 5 bases. CDR3 length: 16 residues. The DNA for the CDR3 is TGTGCCAGCAGCTTAGCGGCTAGCGGGAGCTATGAGACCCAGTACTTC. Amino acids: CASSLAASGSYETQYF.

The chain recombines TRBV27 with TRBJ2-3; possible D gene TRBD1, 6 bases. The CDR3 sequence is 15 residues long. The V end lost 2 bases, the J end lost 2 bases, and 11 bases lay between the germline ends. Looked up from germline, CDR1 is MNHEY and CDR2 is SMNVEV (reference sequence). The CDR3 nucleotides read TGTGCCAGCAGTTTAGATTGGGGGCACACAGATACGCAGTATTTT. The encoded protein is CASSLDWGHTDTQYF.

This clonotype was counted only a few times. V is TRBV19 and J is TRBJ1-1; D is ambiguous. CDR3 length equals 15 residues. CDR1 is LNHDA, CDR2 SQIVND, per germline (reference sequence). Trimming left V 6 bases short and J 2 bases short, with 16 bases between. The CDR3 reads CASRSPGLFNTEAFF. CDR3 nucleotides: TGTGCCAGTAGAAGCCCCGGCCTCTTTAACACTGAAGCTTTCTTT. Full variable domain (outside the CDR3, taken from reference TRBV19 and TRBJ1-1): DGGITQSPKYLFRKEGQNVTLSCEQNLNHDAMYWYRQDPGQGLRLIYYSQIVNDFQKGDIAEGYSVSREKKESFPLTVTSAQKNPTAFYLCASRSPGLFNTEAFFGQGTRLTVV.

The table lists this clonotype with many counts. V usage is TRBV29-1 and J usage is TRBJ2-1, with 9 bases identical to TRBD2. Germline CDR1 reads SQVTM; CDR2 reads ANQGSEA. This CDR3 comprises 17 residues. V shed 1 base, J shed 5 bases, and the junction held 12 bases outside the gene matches. CDR3 sequence: CSVEGEASGIGDNEQFF. The DNA of the CDR3 is TGCAGCGTTGAAGGTGAGGCTAGCGGGATAGGTGACAATGAGCAGTTCTTC.

This clonotype was seen repeatedly, ten times or more. This chain links TRBV12-3 or TRBV12-4 with TRBJ1-1; TRBD1 is a possible D gene (6 bases). The CDR3 has 13 residues. Between the trimmed V and J ends, which lost 3 bases and 4 bases, there was a span of 9 bases. CDR3 coding DNA: TGTGCCAGCAGTTTTTCAGGGGCCACTGAAGCTTTCTTT. Residues: CASSFSGATEAFF.

This clonotype was observed a few times. In nucleotides, the CDR3 is TGCGCCAGCAGCTCCCGCGGGGGTGGAAACACCATATATTTT. Protein sequence: CASSSRGGGNTIYF. The V and J genes are TRBV4-1 and TRBJ1-3; a weak D match, TRBD1 (5 bases). The ends were cut back, 5 bases at V and 3 bases at J, with 11 bases in the middle. The CDR3 has 14 residues. Germline CDR1 and CDR2: MGHRA and YSYEKL.

J is TRBJ2-6 and V is TRBV4-1; the match to TRBD1 covers 7 bases. The CDR3 runs 17 residues. Trimming at V came to 4 bases and at J to 2 bases, leaving 8 bases not matched to a gene. The germline CDR1 and CDR2 sequences are MGHRA and YSYEKL. CDR3 loop: CASSLQIDRAGANVLTF. The CDR3 DNA reads as TGCGCCAGCAGCCTCCAGATTGACAGGGCTGGGGCCAACGTCCTGACTTTC.

This clonotype was recorded at least ten times. This chain connects TRBV18 to TRBJ1-5; D is undetermined. With 3 bases removed from V and 1 base from J, the gap between germline ends came to 10 bases. This CDR3 spans 15 amino acids. Germline V gene sequence: CDR1 KGHSH, CDR2 LQKENI. In DNA, the CDR3 is TGTGCCAGCTCACCTTCCCTAGACAGCAATCAGCCCCAGCATTTT. As protein: CASSPSLDSNQPQHF. The full variable domain, its missing parts supplied by reference TRBV18 and TRBJ1-5, is NAGVMQNPRHLVRRRGQEARLRCSPMKGHSHVYWYRQLPEEGLKFMVYLQKENIIDESGMPKERFSAEFPKEGPSILRIQQVVRGDSAAYFCASSPSLDSNQPQHFGDGTRLSIL.

This clonotype has just a few counts. The chain employs TRBV24-1 and TRBJ2-3; D perhaps matches TRBD1 (6 bases). The CDR3 sequence is 15 residues long. Trimming took off 4 bases at V and 1 base at J, with 11 bases between the two ends. The germline V gene encodes CDR1 KGHDR and CDR2 SFDVKD. The CDR3 sequence: CATSEIQGRTDTQYF. The CDR3 DNA follows: TGTGCCACCAGTGAAATACAGGGTCGCACAGATACGCAGTATTTT.

This chain connects TRBV2 to TRBJ1-2; D is undetermined. Trimming left V 2 bases short and J 4 bases short, with 8 bases between. The CDR3 sequence is 13 residues long. CDR1 and CDR2 from the germline V gene are SNHLY and FYNNEI. The CDR3 region is CASSETVAYGYTF. CDR3 sequence (DNA): TGTGCCAGCAGTGAAACCGTAGCCTATGGCTACACCTTC. The complete variable domain, with remaining parts taken from reference TRBV2 and TRBJ1-2, reads EPEVTQTPSHQVTQMGQEVILRCVPISNHLYFYWYRQILGQKVEFLVSFYNNEISEKSEIFDDQFSVERPDGSNFTLKIRSTKLEDSAMYFCASSETVAYGYTFGSGTRLTVV.